This T cell receptor (beta chain) was recovered during a study of regulatory T cells in long-lasting Graves disease. At the level of the study: Newly diagnosed Graves' patients had taken antithyroid drugs under 3 months.

Documented time point: newly diagnosed GD, antithyroid drugs for less than 3 months. RNA from PBMCs was the source of the TCR library. Sequencing libraries for TCR beta were prepared with iRepertoire HTBI primers and Arm-PCR of CDR3 regions. TCRdb reprocessed the multiplex PCR reads with MiXCR, giving one entry per CDR3 protein. The sample lists roughly 430,000 distinct CDR3 sequences; around 15% were seen once. Germline CDR1 and CDR2: SQVTM and ANQGSEA. CDR3 length: 13 amino acids. V lost 7 bases to trimming and J lost 6 bases, with 16 bases between them. This clonotype was detected only a few times. The sample was also reused in another study, on T cells in Graves' hyperthyroidism and ophthalmopathy.

The material sequenced was peripheral blood mononuclear cells (PBMCs), taken at new diagnosis, from a patient treated with antithyroid drugs. The receptor's source is a woman under 40 with Graves disease. The chain carries TRBV29-1 and TRBJ2-1, with a tentative D call TRBD2 (7 bases). CDR3 DNA sequence: TGCAGCGGTTGGGGGGGGCAGGTCAATGAGCAGTTCTTC. Its protein is CSGWGGQVNEQFF.